These 15 T cell receptor beta chains originate from one sample sequenced in a study of T-cell memory formation after mild COVID-19 (dated by TCRdb to about 2021). The library was prepared using 5' RACE. The listed sequencing device is Illumina NovaSeq 6000. TCRdb reprocessed the public reads (quality trimming at Q25 with fastp, clone calling with MiXCR) and kept in-frame beta chains. CDR3 protein duplicates are merged, each entry listing the most common genes and DNA. The sample includes around 300,000 distinct CDR3 sequences, with less than 20% observed a single time. The biggest ten clones account for about 21% of the sample. What was sequenced was PBMCs or a T cell subset sorted from them (not recorded which). The receptors stem from a man aged 18 to 35 who had mild COVID-19 (a few samples of this study predate the infection). The sample titles of this study are shuffled in the database, so cell type and time point are left out; the donor was told from shared clones.

This clonotype has just a few counts. The chain uses TRBV6-5 and TRBJ1-1; D remains unclear. The V end was cut by 0 bases, the J end by 5 bases, with 7 bases between. The CDR3 has 13 residues. Looked up from germline, CDR1 is MNHEY and CDR2 is SVGAGI. As DNA, the CDR3 is TGTGCCAGCAGTTACTCGAGTATAACTGAAGCTTTCTTT. Protein: CASSYSSITEAFF.

The rearrangement joins TRBV4-3 to TRBJ1-2; D possibly corresponds to TRBD1 (5 bases). CDR3 length: 13 residues. The V gene lost 4 bases and the J gene lost 8 bases, with 14 bases spanning the gap. Germline V lookup: CDR1 LGHNA, CDR2 YSLEER. CDR3 sequence (DNA): TGCGCCAGCAGCCTGACGAATGGGGACGGCTACACCTTC. Translation gives CASSLTNGDGYTF.

This chain links TRBV20-1 with TRBJ2-3, with D possibly being TRBD1 (7 bases). The CDR3 extends over 13 amino acids. CDR1 DFQATT and CDR2 SNEGSKA come from the germline V gene (reference sequence). Between the trimmed V and J ends, which lost 6 bases and 0 bases, there was a span of 10 bases. CDR3: CSAAGGSTDTQYF. The CDR3 DNA follows: TGCAGTGCAGCAGGGGGGAGCACAGATACGCAGTATTTT.

The rearrangement joins TRBV28 to TRBJ2-5, with 10 positions matching TRBD1. This CDR3 comprises 14 residues. Trimming cost V 8 bases and J 1 base; bases outside gene matches: 4. Germline loops: CDR1 MDHEN, CDR2 SYDVKM. CDR3 in DNA: TGTGCCAGCTGGGACAGGGGCCTCCAAGAGACCCAGTACTTC. This translates into CASWDRGLQETQYF.

This clonotype was observed a single time. The rearrangement uses TRBV2 and TRBJ2-3; 9 bases are shared with TRBD2. The germline V gene has CDR1 SNHLY and CDR2 FYNNEI. The CDR3 has 18 residues. After removal of 10 bases from V and 3 bases from J, the junction contained 20 bases not matched to a gene. CDR3 DNA: TGTGCCATCCTAACCCGGGCGGGGGGGCCGATGTGGACAGATACGCAGTATTTT. Protein: CAILTRAGGPMWTDTQYF.

This rearrangement joins TRBV4-3 to TRBJ2-7; 7 bases are shared with TRBD2. Germline V gene lookup returns CDR1 LGHNA and CDR2 YSLEER. V lost 1 base, J lost 1 base, and 10 bases stayed unmatched. The CDR3 extends over 17 amino acids. CDR3 nucleotide sequence: TGCGCCAGCAGCCAAGTCGGGGAAGCGGGGCTTTCCTACGAGCAGTACTTC. Its translation: CASSQVGEAGLSYEQYF.

This chain connects TRBV7-9 to TRBJ1-6, with D unresolved. Trimming stripped 6 bases from V and 7 bases from J, with 16 bases between. There are 15 residues in the CDR3. Germline V gene lookup returns CDR1 SEHNR and CDR2 FQNEAQ (reference sequence). CDR3 region: CASRRTQDANSPLHF. The CDR3 DNA reads as TGTGCCAGCAGACGAACCCAGGACGCCAATTCACCCCTCCACTTT.

This clonotype was found a few times. This rearrangement joins TRBV4-2 to TRBJ1-1, with a weak D call TRBD1 (6 bases). Trimming took off 1 base at V and 3 bases at J, with 21 bases between the two ends. The CDR3 loop spans 18 amino acids. Looked up from germline, CDR1 is LGHNA and CDR2 is YNFKEQ. The CDR3 region is CASSQVGGGPTMDTEAFF. The CDR3 coding sequence is TGTGCCAGCAGCCAAGTCGGGGGGGGCCCGACCATGGACACTGAAGCTTTCTTT.

V is TRBV4-3 and J is TRBJ2-6, with 9 bases that match TRBD1. CDR3 length: 16 amino acids. Germline CDR1 is LGHNA and CDR2 is YSLEER. V lost 1 base, J lost 3 bases, and 1 base stayed unmatched. The CDR3 loop is CASSQGQGVGANVLTF. CDR3 nucleotides: TGCGCCAGCAGCCAAGGACAGGGGGTTGGGGCCAACGTCCTGACTTTC.

This clonotype has more than one count but fewer than ten. This chain links TRBV7-2 with TRBJ2-3; TRBD2 matches at 10 bases. Trimming took 1 base from V and 7 from J; bases not matched to a gene: 2. The CDR3 sequence is 14 residues long. Germline values: CDR1 SGHTA, CDR2 FQGNSA. The CDR3 here is CASSLEAGGNTQYF. Written as DNA, the CDR3 is TGTGCCAGCAGCTTAGAAGCGGGGGGGAATACGCAGTATTTT.

This clonotype was counted a few times. The chain is built from TRBV2 and TRBJ2-7; 7 nucleotides agree with TRBD1. CDR1 and CDR2 (germline): SNHLY, FYNNEI. Unmatched junction bases numbered 7, after V lost 6 bases and J lost 2 bases. The CDR3 sequence is 14 residues long. CDR3 nucleotides: TGTGCCAGCAGAGGGGGCGGATCAGCCTACGAGCAGTACTTC. This sequence encodes CASRGGGSAYEQYF. The entire variable domain, with the rest obtained from reference TRBV2 and TRBJ2-7, is as follows: EPEVTQTPSHQVTQMGQEVILRCVPISNHLYFYWYRQILGQKVEFLVSFYNNEISEKSEIFDDQFSVERPDGSNFTLKIRSTKLEDSAMYFCASRGGGSAYEQYFGPGTRLTVT.

The chain employs TRBV30 and TRBJ1-2; TRBD1 agrees at 8 bases. Trimming cost V 2 bases and J 12 bases; bases outside gene matches: 11. The germline CDR1 and CDR2 sequences are GTSNPN and SVGIG (reference sequence). The CDR3 extends over 13 amino acids. The CDR3 nucleotides are TGTGCCTGGAGTTTTGACAGGGGCCGAAAAGACACCTTC. This encodes CAWSFDRGRKDTF.

This clonotype occurred once. This chain uses TRBV6-4 with TRBJ2-1; 7 bases align to TRBD2. Germline V lookup: CDR1 MRHNA, CDR2 SNTAGT. CDR3 length: 14 residues. J lost 3 bases, V lost 2 bases, and 1 base had no gene match. The CDR3 sequence is CASSDGGGYNEQFF. The CDR3, as DNA: TGTGCCAGCAGTGACGGCGGGGGCTACAATGAGCAGTTCTTC.

This clonotype has at least ten counts. The rearrangement links TRBV2 to TRBJ2-1; D is uncertain. The CDR3 is 12 residues long. The V gene's germline CDR1 is SNHLY and CDR2 FYNNEI. Deletions cut 4 bases from V and 2 bases from J, with 3 bases between. The CDR3 spells CASSATYNEQFF. DNA for the CDR3: TGTGCCAGCAGTGCCACCTACAATGAGCAGTTCTTC.

Within the sample, this clonotype is medium-sized. The V gene is TRBV5-8, the J gene TRBJ1-2, with D tentatively TRBD1 (5 bases). Trimming took 1 base from V and 8 from J, leaving 12 bases between them. Germline V gene lookup returns CDR1 SGHTS and CDR2 YDEGEE. The CDR3 loop spans 13 amino acids. DNA for the CDR3: TGTGCCAGCAGCTTGTACGCAGGGCCAGGCTACACCTTC. The encoded protein is CASSLYAGPGYTF.